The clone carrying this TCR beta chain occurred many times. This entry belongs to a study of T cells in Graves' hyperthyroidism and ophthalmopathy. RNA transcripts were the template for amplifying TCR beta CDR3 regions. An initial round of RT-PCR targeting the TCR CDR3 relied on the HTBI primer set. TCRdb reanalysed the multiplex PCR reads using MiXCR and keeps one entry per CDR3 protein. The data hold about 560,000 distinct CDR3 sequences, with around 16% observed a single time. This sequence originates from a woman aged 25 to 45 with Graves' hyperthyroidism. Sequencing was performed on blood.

DNA for the CDR3: TGTGCCAGCAGCTATGGGAGTGGGTCCTACAATGAGCAGTTCTTC. Its protein is CASSYGSGSYNEQFF. The rearrangement uses TRBV5-6 and TRBJ2-1, with TRBD2 as a possible D gene (5 bases). Trimming shortened V by 3 bases and J by 1 base, and 11 bases separated the two germline ends. The germline gives CDR1 SGHDT, CDR2 YYEEEE. The length of the CDR3 is 15 residues.